This T cell receptor beta chain is from a study of human T cells and chemical hapten exposure. Looking at the study overall: The use of 2% DPC on about 2 cm by about 2 cm of upper inner arm skin constituted sensitization.

V was cut by 0 bases and J by 2 bases, with 11 bases left in between. From germline, CDR1 is LNHNV and CDR2 YYDKDF (reference sequence). This CDR3 has 16 residues. This clonotype turned up a few times. Sample time point: patch test 1, 2 weeks after DPC sensitization. The sample's treatment: therapeutic diphenylcyclopropenone sensitization with weekly scalp DPC. Ahead of applying each patch test, blood was sampled. TCRdb processed the RACE reads anew with MiXCR; each CDR3 protein has one entry. The sample includes about 120,000 distinct CDR3 sequences, 12% of them seen just once. This clonotype was sampled from a woman aged 45-65 years with alopecia areata. Some clones in this sample may be carry-over from other donors' samples. The sequenced sample was whole blood, obtained in connection with sensitization to the hapten diphenylcyclopropenone (DPC). The J gene is TRBJ1-5, the V gene TRBV15; tentative D call: TRBD1 (6 bases). CDR3 loop: CATSRDRRGGNQPQHF. CDR3 nucleotide sequence: TGTGCCACCAGCAGAGATCGTAGGGGGGGCAATCAGCCCCAGCATTTT.